A single sample is the source of the 28 T cell receptor beta chains below, sequenced in a study of OX40 agonist ivuxolimab in advanced cancers. Only in-frame clones appear in the TCRdb table, and some are missing; sequencing was by immunoSEQ multiplex PCR. The repertoire has roughly 41,000 clones, roughly nine tenths of them found once; the top ten carry about 2.4%. This sample comprised CD4+ or CD8+ T cells sorted from blood, obtained in a trial of the OX40 agonist ivuxolimab. These receptors originate from an adult with an advanced solid tumor such as melanoma, head and neck, liver or kidney cancer.

This chain uses TRBV5-5 with TRBJ2-1, with 13 positions matching TRBD2. Germline loops: CDR1 SGHKS, CDR2 YYEKEE (reference sequence). This CDR3 contains 15 residues. The junction had 7 bases not matched to a gene; V was cut back by 4 bases and J by 9 bases. CDR3 protein: CASSRTSGGATEQFF. CDR3 bases: TGTGCCAGCAGCCGAACTAGCGGGGGGGCCACTGAGCAGTTCTTC. The variable domain in full, with the rest retrieved from reference TRBV5-5 and TRBJ2-1, is DAGVTQSPTHLIKTRGQQVTLRCSPISGHKSVSWYQQVLGQGPQFIFQYYEKEERGRGNFPDRFSARQFPNYSSELNVNALLLGDSALYLCASSRTSGGATEQFFGPGTRLTVL.

The chain links TRBV9 to TRBJ2-3; unclear D gene. The CDR3 covers 13 residues. V dropped 0 bases and J dropped 1 base, with 3 bases sitting between them. The germline CDR1 and CDR2 sequences are SGDLS and YYNGEE. This CDR3 is CASSVDGTDTQYF. The DNA for the CDR3 is TGTGCCAGCAGCGTAGATGGCACAGATACGCAGTATTTT.

The V and J genes are TRBV2 and TRBJ2-1; D is unresolved. V dropped 4 bases and J dropped 1 base, with 11 bases sitting between them. Germline-derived CDR1 and CDR2 are SNHLY and FYNNEI. This CDR3 has 15 amino acids. This CDR3 reads CASSGAMRSYNEQFF. The DNA of the CDR3 is TGTGCCAGCAGTGGGGCCATGAGGTCCTACAATGAGCAGTTCTTC.

The chain has TRBV30 and TRBJ1-1, with TRBD1 identical over 8 bases. The CDR3 has 15 amino acids. Trimming cost V 2 bases and J 5 bases; bases outside gene matches: 10. Germline lookup yields CDR1 GTSNPN and CDR2 SVGIG (reference sequence). The CDR3 protein is CAWSPRDRYITEAFF. The CDR3 DNA is TGTGCCTGGAGTCCCCGGGACAGGTATATAACTGAAGCTTTCTTT.

The rearrangement links TRBV7-3 to TRBJ1-1; D perhaps matches TRBD1 (6 bases). This CDR3 comprises 14 residues. CDR1 is SGHTA, CDR2 FQGTGA, per germline. V lost 5 bases to trimming and J lost 2 bases, with 12 bases between them. CDR3 region: CASSADSFNTEAFF. The CDR3 bases are TGTGCCAGCAGCGCGGACAGCTTTAACACTGAAGCTTTCTTT.

This clone was picked up a small number of times. The chain carries TRBV4-1 and TRBJ1-6; perhaps TRBD1 as D (5 bases). The CDR3 runs to 17 residues. Germline CDR1 and CDR2: MGHRA and YSYEKL. Trimming removed 0 bases at V and 8 bases at J, with 17 bases between. CDR3 protein: CASSQEGTIAGYSPLHF. DNA of the CDR3: TGCGCCAGCAGCCAAGAAGGGACCATTGCGGGGTATTCACCCCTCCACTTT.

V and J are TRBV19 and TRBJ2-3; D perhaps matches TRBD1 (5 bases). CDR1 and CDR2 (germline): LNHDA, SQIVND (reference sequence). The V gene lost 1 base and the J gene lost 1 base, with 9 bases spanning the gap. The CDR3 totals 15 residues. Here the CDR3 DNA reads TGTGCCAGTAGTATAGGGGGCAGGCGCACAGATACGCAGTATTTT. As protein: CASSIGGRRTDTQYF.

The chain has TRBV6-6 and TRBJ2-1; 7 nucleotides match TRBD1. The trim removed 3 bases at V and 4 bases at J, leaving 3 bases unmatched. Germline CDR1 reads MNHNY; CDR2 reads SVGAGI (reference sequence). The length of the CDR3 is 14 residues. The chain's CDR3 is CASSYRDRYNEQFF. DNA of the CDR3: TGTGCCAGCAGTTATCGGGACAGATACAATGAGCAGTTCTTC.

DNA of the CDR3: TGTGCCAGCAGGCCCTTACAGGGGGCAGCTGAAAAACTGTTTTTT. This gives the protein CASRPLQGAAEKLFF. The chain is built from TRBV6-5 and TRBJ1-4; TRBD1 matches at 9 bases. The germline CDR1 and CDR2 sequences are MNHEY and SVGAGI. V trimming: 6 bases; J trimming: 7 bases; junction bases outside the gene matches: 9. The CDR3 sequence is 15 residues long.

The chain links TRBV11-2 to TRBJ1-2; 10 positions match TRBD1. Trimming removed 2 bases from V and 8 bases from J; junction bases left unmatched: 8. The germline gives CDR1 SGHAT, CDR2 FQNNGV. This CDR3 is 15 amino acids long. CDR3 nucleotide sequence: TGTGCCAGCAGCTTACAGCCGGGACAGGGGAGAGGCTACACCTTC. Encoded protein: CASSLQPGQGRGYTF.

The table lists this clone with a count of one. The chain employs TRBV2 and TRBJ2-2, with D perhaps matching TRBD1 or TRBD2 (5 bases each). Germline CDR1 reads SNHLY; CDR2 reads FYNNEI. This CDR3 is built from 13 residues. Trimming cost V 3 bases and J 4 bases, with 6 bases left between them. The CDR3 DNA is TGTGCCAGCAGTGAGGGACGCACCGGGGAGCTGTTTTTT. Encoded protein: CASSEGRTGELFF.

This chain joins TRBV19 and TRBJ1-5; D is perhaps TRBD1 (5 bases). The CDR3 consists of 13 residues. V lost 2 bases, J lost 4 bases, and 6 bases lay in between. In germline, CDR1 is LNHDA, CDR2 SQIVND (reference sequence). CDR3 nucleotides: TGTGCCAGTAGTATAAGGGGAAATCAGCCCCAGCATTTT. Protein sequence: CASSIRGNQPQHF.

The chain combines TRBV9 with TRBJ1-6; 7 nucleotides line up with TRBD1. The CDR3 extends over 14 amino acids. Germline loops: CDR1 SGDLS, CDR2 YYNGEE. V shed 3 bases and J 9 bases; nucleotides not matched to a gene: 6. Here the CDR3 DNA reads TGTGCCAGCAGCGAGGCGCAGGGGGGTTCACCCCTCCACTTT. It translates to CASSEAQGGSPLHF.

The V gene is TRBV5-6, the J gene TRBJ1-1; D gene uncertain. This CDR3 is 14 amino acids long. Trimming took off 0 bases at V and 8 bases at J, with 14 bases between the two ends. CDR1 and CDR2 (germline): SGHDT, YYEEEE. The CDR3 sequence: CASSLEPDRLEAFF. The CDR3 DNA reads as TGTGCCAGCAGCTTGGAGCCGGACCGCCTCGAAGCTTTCTTT.

The V gene is TRBV7-9, the J gene TRBJ2-1; D gene uncertain. This CDR3 has 14 residues. Per germline, CDR1 SEHNR and CDR2 FQNEAQ (reference sequence). Trimming took off 7 bases at V and 4 bases at J, with 14 bases between the two ends. The CDR3 here is CASTFLGQYNEQFF. The CDR3 bases are TGTGCCAGCACCTTCCTAGGCCAATACAATGAGCAGTTCTTC.

The rearrangement joins TRBV6-1 to TRBJ2-2; possible D gene TRBD1, 6 bases. The CDR3 runs 15 residues. From germline, CDR1 is MNHNS and CDR2 SASEGT. V dropped 6 bases and J dropped 4 bases, with 15 bases sitting between them. CDR3 in DNA: TGTGCCAGCAGCTCCGGGACACACTTCACCGGGGAGCTGTTTTTT. Protein: CASSSGTHFTGELFF.

The rearrangement uses TRBV4-2 and TRBJ1-3, with D hard to call. Germline V gene sequence: CDR1 LGHNA, CDR2 YNFKEQ. This CDR3 spans 16 amino acids. The V end lost 0 bases, the J end lost 4 bases, and 13 bases lay between the germline ends. The CDR3, as DNA: TGTGCCAGCAGCCAAGATCAGTCCGGGATCGGAAACACCATATATTTT. Its protein is CASSQDQSGIGNTIYF.

The V gene is TRBV11-2, the J gene TRBJ2-1; a weak D match, TRBD2 (5 bases). Trimming removed 4 bases at V and 9 bases at J, with 16 bases between. Germline V CDR1 and CDR2: SGHAT, FQNNGV. There are 14 residues in the CDR3. The CDR3 DNA sequence: TGTGCCAGCAGCTCTCTAGCCCCCGAGCGTGAGCAGTTCTTC. Translating it yields CASSSLAPEREQFF.

The chain combines TRBV5-5 with TRBJ2-5, with TRBD1 as a possible D gene (7 bases). This CDR3 has 15 residues. V was cut by 1 base and J by 1 base, with 11 bases left in between. Looked up from germline, CDR1 is SGHKS and CDR2 is YYEKEE (reference sequence). CDR3 residues: CASSLRGTVQETQYF. The DNA for the CDR3 is TGTGCCAGCAGCTTGCGCGGGACAGTCCAAGAGACCCAGTACTTC.

This rearrangement joins TRBV5-4 to TRBJ2-2; 7 positions match TRBD1. The CDR3 is 15 amino acids. From germline, CDR1 is SGHNT and CDR2 YYREEE (reference sequence). V shed 2 bases, J shed 4 bases, and the junction held 5 bases outside the gene matches. The CDR3 sequence: CASSFLSGGTGELFF. CDR3 in DNA: TGTGCCAGCAGCTTTCTGTCAGGGGGCACCGGGGAGCTGTTTTTT. The complete variable domain, with remaining parts taken from reference TRBV5-4 and TRBJ2-2, reads ETGVTQSPTHLIKTRGQQVTLRCSSQSGHNTVSWYQQALGQGPQFIFQYYREEENGRGNFPPRFSGLQFPNYSSELNVNALELDDSALYLCASSFLSGGTGELFFGEGSRLTVL.

The chain has TRBV7-2 and TRBJ2-3, with D hard to call. The V end lost 3 bases, the J end lost 3 bases, and 7 bases lay between the germline ends. Per germline, CDR1 SGHTA and CDR2 FQGNSA. The CDR3 is made up of 13 amino acids. DNA of the CDR3: TGTGCCAGCAGCTTCCCAGATACAGATACGCAGTATTTT. This gives the protein CASSFPDTDTQYF.

The chain has TRBV15 and TRBJ2-5; D remains ambiguous. V shed 2 bases and J shed 4 bases, with 11 bases lying between them. Germline V gene data show CDR1 as LNHNV and CDR2 as YYDKDF (reference sequence). The CDR3 consists of 14 residues. CDR3 nucleotides: TGTGCCACCAGCAGACCTCTGGCAGGAGAGACCCAGTACTTC. Residues: CATSRPLAGETQYF.

The CDR3 DNA follows: TGCGCCAGCAGCTTAGGCCCGGGTAGCAATCAGCCCCAGCATTTT. Translation: CASSLGPGSNQPQHF. This chain joins TRBV5-1 and TRBJ1-5; D unclear. CDR3 size: 15 residues. The V and J ends lost 2 bases and 0 bases respectively, with 9 bases between them. Germline lookup yields CDR1 SGHRS and CDR2 YFSETQ.

The chain has TRBV6-5 and TRBJ1-2; D perhaps matches TRBD1 (5 bases). Trimming took off 0 bases at V and 8 bases at J, with 13 bases between the two ends. This CDR3 is built from 14 residues. CDR1 and CDR2 from the germline V gene are MNHEY and SVGAGI. CDR3 coding DNA: TGTGCCAGCAGTTACTCTGGGGGGAGGGGCGGCTACACCTTC. This gives the protein CASSYSGGRGGYTF.

V usage is TRBV15 and J usage is TRBJ1-3; no definite D call. V was trimmed by 4 bases and J by 3 bases, leaving 13 bases between them. Germline V gene sequence: CDR1 LNHNV, CDR2 YYDKDF (reference sequence). The CDR3 sequence is 15 residues long. CDR3 DNA: TGTGCCACCAGCACGTCGCCGACTCTTGGAAACACCATATATTTT. Its translation: CATSTSPTLGNTIYF.

This clone was recorded only once. V and J are TRBV5-4 and TRBJ2-3; tentative D call: TRBD2 (6 bases). CDR3 length: 16 residues. Germline-derived CDR1 and CDR2 are SGHNT and YYREEE (reference sequence). V gave up 4 bases and J gave up 3 bases, with 18 bases separating them. Here the CDR3 DNA reads TGTGCCAGCAGCCCACACTCGGGACTTCCTACAGATACGCAGTATTTT. Amino acids: CASSPHSGLPTDTQYF.

The chain recombines TRBV7-2 with TRBJ2-1; D is perhaps TRBD1 or TRBD2 (5 bases each). Trimming stripped 5 bases from V and 5 bases from J, with 22 bases between. CDR1 and CDR2 (germline): SGHTA, FQGNSA. The CDR3 has 17 amino acids. The CDR3 loop is CASSRLRGLSQHNEQFF. The CDR3 nucleotides read TGTGCCAGCAGCCGTCTGAGGGGTCTCAGTCAACACAATGAGCAGTTCTTC.

This clone was detected only a few times. The J gene is TRBJ2-7, the V gene TRBV2; 7 bases are shared with TRBD2. The junction had 6 bases not matched to a gene; V was cut back by 7 bases and J by 0 bases. The CDR3 totals 14 residues. Germline CDR1 reads SNHLY; CDR2 reads FYNNEI. The CDR3 sequence is CASTGRGSSYEQYF. DNA for the CDR3: TGTGCCAGCACAGGGCGGGGGAGCTCCTACGAGCAGTACTTC. Combining the CDR3 with reference TRBV2 and TRBJ2-7 gives the whole variable domain EPEVTQTPSHQVTQMGQEVILRCVPISNHLYFYWYRQILGQKVEFLVSFYNNEISEKSEIFDDQFSVERPDGSNFTLKIRSTKLEDSAMYFCASTGRGSSYEQYFGPGTRLTVT.